The clone carrying this T cell receptor beta chain has just a few counts. Its antigen remains unidentified. V dropped 3 bases and J dropped 10; count of bases not matched to a gene: 6. This CDR3 contains 12 residues. Germline CDR1 is DFQATT and CDR2 is SNEGSKA (reference sequence). TCRdb independently ran MiXCR on the 5' RACE reads; one entry per CDR3 protein. The table lists around 890,000 distinct CDR3 sequences, 12% of them singletons. The data originate from a study of CD8 T cells in ankylosing spondylitis. Study-level points and caveats: Ankylosing spondylitis blood appeared to be characterized by a TCR beta motif of several highly homologous variants. Reports of some motif variants in reactive arthritis synovial fluid and blood predate this one. From matched ankylosing spondylitis synovial fluid, disease-linked clones were reportedly recovered at significantly enriched levels.

J is TRBJ2-1 and V is TRBV20-1; 7 nucleotides line up with TRBD1. Sequencing was carried out using blood, either unsorted or a sorted T cell fraction (not recorded which). The TCR comes from a male donor with ankylosing spondylitis. CDR3 DNA: TGCAGTGCTAGCCCTCCGGGACAGGAGCAGTTCTTC. Translating it yields CSASPPGQEQFF.